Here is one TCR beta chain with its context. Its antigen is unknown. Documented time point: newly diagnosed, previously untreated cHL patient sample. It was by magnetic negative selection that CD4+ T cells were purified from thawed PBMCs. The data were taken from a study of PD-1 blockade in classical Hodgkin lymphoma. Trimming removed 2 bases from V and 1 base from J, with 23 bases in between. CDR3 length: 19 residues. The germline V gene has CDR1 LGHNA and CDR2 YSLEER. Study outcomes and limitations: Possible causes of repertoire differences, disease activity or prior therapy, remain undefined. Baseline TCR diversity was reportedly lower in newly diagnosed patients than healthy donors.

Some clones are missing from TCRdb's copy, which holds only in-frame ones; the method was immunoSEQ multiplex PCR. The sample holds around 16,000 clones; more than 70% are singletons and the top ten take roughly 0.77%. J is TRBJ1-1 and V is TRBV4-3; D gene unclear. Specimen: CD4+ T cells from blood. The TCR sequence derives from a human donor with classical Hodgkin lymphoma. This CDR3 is CASSQRLDLYFQKNTEAFF. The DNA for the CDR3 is TGCGCCAGCAGCCAAAGGCTAGACTTATATTTTCAGAAGAACACTGAAGCTTTCTTT.